This note documents a single TCR beta chain sequence. Its target is unknown. TCRdb re-analysed the PCR reads in MiXCR, keeping a single row per CDR3 protein. Here the sample spans approximately 670,000 distinct CDR3 sequences, 15% to 20% being singletons. This entry is derived from a study of molecular identifiers for immune sequencing clone quantification. Study context: For replicates, RNA isolated from roughly 21,000 or 96,000 naive CD8 cells was divided into five portions, of which four were sequenced. Regarding the study as a whole: Clones above 20 RNA copies contained over 97% of effector molecules but under 1% of naive ones.

Germline lookup yields CDR1 SNHLY and CDR2 FYNNEI. The CDR3 has 14 residues. The TCR originated in a human donor in good health. Some libraries in this study had Jurkat cell RNA spiked in. The sequencing input was naive CD8+ T cells from blood, with Jurkat cell RNA spiked in. Noted subset: FACS-sorted CD8+CD4-CCR7+CD45RA+ naive T cells. The chain has TRBV2 and TRBJ1-1; D is unclear. The CDR3 is CAIPVESMNTEAFF. In DNA form, the CDR3 reads TGTGCGATCCCAGTGGAAAGCATGAACACTGAAGCTTTCTTT.